A single sample gave rise to the 6 T cell receptor beta chains below, sequenced in a study of T-cell reconstitution after alpha-beta-depleted transplantation in children. Researchers prepared the TCRbeta library using unique molecular identifiers, the study reports. TCRdb fed the PCR reads into MiXCR, producing one record per CDR3 protein. The sample lists 670,000 or so distinct CDR3 sequences, around 13% occurring once. Sequencing used PBMCs, obtained before TCRalphabeta/CD19-depleted stem cell transplant. Receptors were obtained from a girl aged 2 to 10 with congenital amegakaryocytic thrombocytopenia, due to receive a stem cell transplant.

This clonotype was seen more than once but under ten times. This chain links TRBV20-1 with TRBJ2-6; D is perhaps TRBD1 (5 bases). The CDR3 is made up of 16 amino acids. V lost 1 base, J lost 0 bases, and 10 bases lay in between. The V gene's germline CDR1 is DFQATT and CDR2 SNEGSKA (reference sequence). The CDR3 DNA reads as TGCAGTGCTAGAGGGCCAGGACACTCTGGGGCCAACGTCCTGACTTTC. Protein: CSARGPGHSGANVLTF.

The table lists this clonotype with a few counts. The V call is TRBV6-2 or TRBV6-3, the J call TRBJ2-1; D is unclear. This CDR3 spans 13 amino acids. The V gene's germline CDR1 is MNHEY and CDR2 SVGEGT. V lost 6 bases to trimming and J lost 10 bases, with 16 bases between them. The CDR3, as DNA: TGTGCCAGCAGGTATGTAGAGGCGGAGGAGCAGTTCTTC. Residues: CASRYVEAEEQFF.

CDR3 loop: CATSRSPGLRSYEQYF. The CDR3 coding sequence is TGTGCCACCAGCAGATCCCCCGGGCTGAGATCCTACGAGCAGTACTTC. The V gene is TRBV15, the J gene TRBJ2-7; D not resolved. Germline CDR1 is LNHNV and CDR2 is YYDKDF (reference sequence). There are 16 residues in the CDR3. V was pared by 2 bases and J by 1 base, with 15 bases between.

This clonotype came up a few times. The rearrangement uses TRBV4-1 and TRBJ2-6; D is uncertain. The V end lost 2 bases, the J end lost 0 bases, and 17 bases lay between the germline ends. In germline, CDR1 is MGHRA, CDR2 YSYEKL. The CDR3 loop spans 19 amino acids. The CDR3 sequence: CASSQKSGGLLSGANVLTF. In nucleotides, the CDR3 is TGCGCCAGCAGCCAAAAGAGTGGTGGGTTGCTCTCTGGGGCCAACGTCCTGACTTTC.

At least ten counts were recorded for this clonotype. This chain connects TRBV7-8 to TRBJ1-6; weak D call: TRBD1 (5 bases). Germline values: CDR1 SGHVS, CDR2 FQNEAQ. V lost 5 bases and J 8 bases, leaving 13 bases between the germline ends. The CDR3 contains 14 residues. CDR3 loop: CASSGEGHYSPLHF. The CDR3 DNA reads TGTGCCAGCAGCGGGGAGGGGCATTATTCACCCCTCCACTTT.

This clonotype was counted many times. This chain joins TRBV12-3 or TRBV12-4 and TRBJ2-7; 7 nucleotides agree with TRBD1. The J segment lost 0 bases and the V segment lost 6 bases, leaving 5 bases of the junction unmatched. CDR3 length equals 14 residues. CDR3: CASRPTGNSYEQYF. The CDR3 bases are TGTGCCAGCAGACCGACAGGGAACTCCTACGAGCAGTACTTC.